There are a few counts of the clone carrying this T cell receptor beta chain. Its antigen is as yet unknown. The data were obtained in a study of radiation and T cells in renal cell carcinoma. Study results and limitations: In blood, top tumor clones expanded by 2 weeks, shrinking by 4. Pretreatment tumor biopsies were lacking, so baseline clonotypes are unknown.

In germline, CDR1 is MNHNS, CDR2 SASEGT. Trimming removed 1 base at V and 10 bases at J, with 7 bases between. The CDR3 sequence is 11 residues long. The time point denotes: blood 4 weeks post-SBRT, at nephrectomy. Treatment denoted: 15 Gy SBRT to primary tumor, nephrectomy 4 weeks later. Nephrectomy followed 15 Gy stereotactic body radiation by 4 weeks. The patient's renal cell carcinoma had clear cell pathology. Assay used: immunoSEQ multiplex PCR; TCRdb lists only in-frame clones, some missing. The sample has some 81,000 clones, 70% to 90% seen once; the top ten hold approximately 6.2%. This TCR was sampled from a woman in her seventies with renal cell carcinoma. The rearrangement uses TRBV6-1 and TRBJ1-1; D not certain. The source material was blood, sampled from a patient whose treatment included radiotherapy and nephrectomy. The CDR3 is CASSEGGRAFF. The DNA for the CDR3 is TGTGCCAGCAGTGAAGGGGGTAGAGCTTTCTTT.